The table lists the clone carrying this TCR beta chain with many counts. Its antigen is not known. This sample is drawn from a study of T cell repertoires in cytomegalovirus infection. Study-wide background: CMV infection and matching HLA type were both indicated by public TCR beta signatures.

Regarding the study as a whole: Summed public TCR beta family frequency identified CMV carriers bearing the relevant HLA. Dominating the ex vivo response were HLA-C-restricted CMV-specific TCR beta clonotypes.

TCRdb redid the calling of the reads with MiXCR, one entry per CDR3 protein. The profile covers 200,000 to 300,000 distinct CDR3 sequences, with approximately 10% appearing a single time and about 16% taken by the ten largest. Germline V gene sequence: CDR1 SGHTA, CDR2 FQGNSA. This CDR3 has 16 residues. The V gene lost 1 base and the J gene lost 6 bases, with 18 bases spanning the gap. The J gene is TRBJ2-5, the V gene TRBV7-2, with D hard to call. This TCR was sampled from a human donor in good health (CMV status not recorded). Some clones in this sample may be carry-over from other donors' samples. Sequenced material: PBMCs. The CDR3 DNA reads as TGTGCCAGCAGCTTAGACGGCTTGGTTGGGCGGCAGACCCAGTACTTC. Translating it yields CASSLDGLVGRQTQYF.